This T cell receptor beta chain was captured by sequencing in a study of shared clonotypes between healthy human individuals. V was clipped by 6 bases and J by 8 bases; unmatched bases: 5. Germline V gene sequence: CDR1 LNHDA, CDR2 SQIVND (reference sequence). This CDR3 comprises 12 residues. Clones were read by immunoSEQ multiplex PCR, and TCRdb kept only the in-frame ones, dropping some. The top ten hold less than 0.13% of the sample, which has roughly 590,000 clones, 95% to 96% seen once. CD45RO-negative, CCR7-positively selected cells formed the naive CD8 fraction, excluding terminally differentiated effector memory CD45RA+ cells. Each sample came from a Caucasian adult donor living in Nashville, Tennessee.

The sequence was obtained from a woman under 40 in good health. The sample was naive CD8+ T cells sorted from blood. The rearrangement joins TRBV19 to TRBJ1-2; 8 positions match TRBD1. The CDR3 sequence: CASRDRAVGYTF. The CDR3 nucleotides are TGTGCCAGTAGGGACAGGGCGGTGGGCTACACCTTC.